This T cell receptor (beta chain) stems from a study of T cells in Graves' hyperthyroidism and ophthalmopathy. The TCR beta CDR3 regions underwent amplification using RNA transcripts as the source. RT-PCR in the first round (using the HTBI primer set) targeted the TCR CDR3. MiXCR, run by TCRdb on the multiplex PCR reads, gives a single entry per CDR3 protein. The table lists about 610,000 distinct CDR3 sequences, around 16% of them singletons. Trimming took 8 bases from V and 6 from J; bases not matched to a gene: 11. The CDR3 consists of 15 residues. Germline lookup yields CDR1 MNHNS and CDR2 SASEGT. Comments on this clonotype: Its antigen is unidentified.

The study's findings and limits: Within blood appeared most thyroid clonotypes that had expanded above 0.001.

Sequencing input: blood. V is TRBV6-1 and J is TRBJ2-1; 9 bases match TRBD1. The source of this sequence is a woman in her 40s with Graves' ophthalmopathy. The DNA for the CDR3 is TGTGCCAGCTCCCGAGGGACAGGGTGGGTCAATGAGCAGTTCTTC. Protein product: CASSRGTGWVNEQFF.